Listed below are T cell receptor beta chains from one sample, sequenced in a study of blood T cells in healthy people across ages. Using its own MiXCR run on the 5' RACE reads, TCRdb lists one record per CDR3 protein. The data contain 1.8 million or so distinct CDR3 sequences, about two fifths of them singletons. Sequences were obtained from blood. Receptors originate from a human donor in good health. Each CDR3 is given with its conserved first and last residue. The D gene is left open where the match is weak. Rows give clone size only sometimes, using once, few, many, or a class for an expanded clone.

V: TRBV6-5
J: TRBJ2-7
size: NA
D: TRBD2
DNA: TGTGCCAGCACTAGGGAGGGAACCTACGAGCAGTACTTC
CDR3: CASTREGTYEQYF

V: TRBV5-1
J: TRBJ1-2
size: NA
D: NA
DNA: TGCGCCAGCAGCTTGATAGTGGGGAGCTATGGCTACACCTTC
CDR3: CASSLIVGSYGYTF

V: TRBV4-2
J: TRBJ2-7
size: NA
D: NA
DNA: TGTGCCAGCAGCCAGCTATTTTTGGGTATATACGAGCAGTACTTC
CDR3: CASSQLFLGIYEQYF

V: TRBV12-3/TRBV12-4
J: TRBJ2-7
size: few
D: NA
DNA: TGTGCCAGCAGTTTAGTGAGGACTGTGGAGCAGTACTTC
CDR3: CASSLVRTVEQYF

V: TRBV5-1
J: TRBJ2-5
size: few
D: TRBD1
DNA: TGCGCCAGCAGCCCGGACAGGGGAGACCAAGAGACCCAGTACTTC
CDR3: CASSPDRGDQETQYF

V: TRBV7-9
J: TRBJ2-7
size: NA
D: NA
DNA: TGTGCCAGCAGCTTGGGTCATTACGAGCAGGACTTC
CDR3: CASSLGHYEQDF

V: TRBV6-5
J: TRBJ1-5
size: NA
D: TRBD1
DNA: TGTTCCAGCAGGACAGGGTTGCGGGACAATCAGCCCCAGCATTTT
CDR3: CSSRTGLRDNQPQHF

V: TRBV7-9
J: TRBJ1-6
size: NA
D: NA
DNA: TGTGCCAGCAGCTGGGGTCAGGGCCGGATTCGTTCACCCCTCCACTTT
CDR3: CASSWGQGRIRSPLHF

V: TRBV6-1
J: TRBJ2-1
size: few
D: TRBD1
DNA: TGTGCCAGCAGTGACTGGGACAGATTGTTCTTC
CDR3: CASSDWDRLFF

V: TRBV5-6
J: TRBJ1-4
size: few
D: NA
DNA: TGTGTCAGCAGCTTGTTTATGTCAGATGAGGCAACTAATGAAAAACTGTTTTTT
CDR3: CVSSLFMSDEATNEKLFF

V: TRBV28
J: TRBJ2-1
size: NA
D: NA
DNA: TGTGCCAGCAGTTTCTGGTCAGGGGAATACAATGAGCAGTTCTTC
CDR3: CASSFWSGEYNEQFF

V: TRBV29-1
J: TRBJ1-2
size: few
D: NA
DNA: TGCAGCGTTGATAGTCGGGGGCACTATGGCTACACCTTC
CDR3: CSVDSRGHYGYTF

V: TRBV6-6
J: TRBJ2-5
size: few
D: NA
DNA: TGTGCCAGCAAGTTAGAAGAGACCCAGTACTTC
CDR3: CASKLEETQYF

V: TRBV9
J: TRBJ1-2
size: few
D: NA
DNA: TGTGCCAGCAGCGCGTTACAGGGTAGCGGCTACACCTTC
CDR3: CASSALQGSGYTF

V: TRBV5-1
J: TRBJ2-5
size: NA
D: NA
DNA: TGCGCCAGCAGCCCATCAAGGGGGACAACGGCGGAAGAGACCCAGTACTTC
CDR3: CASSPSRGTTAEETQYF

V: TRBV7-9
J: TRBJ2-1
size: few
D: TRBD2
DNA: TGTGCCAGCAGCTTTCGGACTAGGTCATATGAGCAGTTCTTC
CDR3: CASSFRTRSYEQFF

V: TRBV29-1
J: TRBJ2-7
size: NA
D: NA
DNA: TGCAGCGTTTGGGAGACCTACGAGCAGTACTTC
CDR3: CSVWETYEQYF

V: TRBV7-2
J: TRBJ1-2
size: few
D: NA
DNA: TGTGCCAGCAGCTTAGATAGCAGGGTATCTGGCTACACCTTC
CDR3: CASSLDSRVSGYTF

V: TRBV29-1
J: TRBJ2-7
size: NA
D: NA
DNA: TGCAGCGCCGCGGGACTTCGGGATGACGAGCAGTACTTC
CDR3: CSAAGLRDDEQYF

V: TRBV2
J: TRBJ2-7
size: few
D: NA
DNA: TGTGCCAGCAGTGAAGAGACAGCCTTAGCCTACGAGCAGTACTTC
CDR3: CASSEETALAYEQYF

V: TRBV20-1
J: TRBJ2-1
size: few
D: TRBD1
DNA: TGCAGTGCTAGAGATAGAGGGACAGCTATCAATGAGCAGTTCTTC
CDR3: CSARDRGTAINEQFF

V: TRBV3-1
J: TRBJ1-6
size: NA
D: NA
DNA: TGTGCCAGCAGCCAAGTTCGGAATTCACCCCTCCACTTT
CDR3: CASSQVRNSPLHF

V: TRBV9
J: TRBJ2-1
size: few
D: NA
DNA: TGTGCCAGCAGCGGCAGGCGCCGCAATCTTTATAATGAGCAGTTCTTC
CDR3: CASSGRRRNLYNEQFF

V: TRBV9
J: TRBJ1-2
size: NA
D: NA
DNA: TGTGCCAGCAGCCCCAGAACAGGCGCCGGCTGCACCTTC
CDR3: CASSPRTGAGCTF

V: TRBV6-5
J: TRBJ1-1
size: NA
D: NA
DNA: TGTGCCAGCAGCAAACCAGGGGAACGCATGAACACTGAAGCTTTCTTT
CDR3: CASSKPGERMNTEAFF

V: TRBV5-1
J: TRBJ2-7
size: few
D: TRBD2
DNA: TGCGCCAGCAGCGCGAGCGGGGTCGGGCAGTACTTC
CDR3: CASSASGVGQYF

V: TRBV28
J: TRBJ2-7
size: few
D: TRBD2
DNA: TGTGCCAGCAGGCAACTGGTAGCGGGGCCCTACGAGCAGTACTTC
CDR3: CASRQLVAGPYEQYF

V: TRBV3-1
J: TRBJ2-7
size: NA
D: NA
DNA: TGTGCCAGCAGCCACAACCCGGGACACTTTTACTACGAGCAGTACTTC
CDR3: CASSHNPGHFYYEQYF

V: TRBV15
J: TRBJ2-7
size: NA
D: NA
DNA: TGTGCCACCAGCAGAGATCCGGGGGCAACGTACGAGCAGTACTTC
CDR3: CATSRDPGATYEQYF

V: TRBV20-1
J: TRBJ1-5
size: NA
D: NA
DNA: TGCAGTGCTAGGGGCTTGGGCAATCAGCCCCAGCATTTT
CDR3: CSARGLGNQPQHF

V: TRBV9
J: TRBJ2-7
size: few
D: NA
DNA: TGTGCCAGCAGCGCGGAGACTCTCGAAGGGGACGAGCAGTACTTC
CDR3: CASSAETLEGDEQYF

V: TRBV7-3
J: TRBJ2-6
size: few
D: NA
DNA: TGTGCCAGCAGCTCCCGAAAGGACAGTGACGGGGCCAACGTCCTGACTTTC
CDR3: CASSSRKDSDGANVLTF

V: TRBV5-1
J: TRBJ2-5
size: once
D: NA
DNA: TGCGCCAGCAGCTTGGGCGTCCAAACCCTAGGCGAGACCCAGTACTTC
CDR3: CASSLGVQTLGETQYF

V: TRBV7-6
J: TRBJ2-7
size: NA
D: TRBD2
DNA: TGTGCCAGCAGCTCCTGGACTAGCGGGGGTAACGAGCAGTACTTC
CDR3: CASSSWTSGGNEQYF

V: TRBV27
J: TRBJ1-6
size: NA
D: NA
DNA: TGTGCCAGCAGTTTATCGGGCCAGACCGGGAATTCACCCCTCCACTTT
CDR3: CASSLSGQTGNSPLHF

V: TRBV20-1
J: TRBJ1-1
size: NA
D: NA
DNA: TGCAGTGCTCTACGCCGGCGGGGGTACACTGAAGCTTTCTTT
CDR3: CSALRRRGYTEAFF

V: TRBV5-1
J: TRBJ2-5
size: NA
D: TRBD2
DNA: TGCGCCAGCAGCCTATCCCCAGCGGGGGGTGAAGAGACCCAGTACTTC
CDR3: CASSLSPAGGEETQYF

V: TRBV3-1
J: TRBJ1-4
size: NA
D: NA
DNA: TGTGCCAGCAGCCAAGGTCTGGGAGCAACTAATGAAAAACTGTTTTTT
CDR3: CASSQGLGATNEKLFF

V: TRBV6-5
J: TRBJ1-2
size: NA
D: NA
DNA: TGTGCCAGCAGCTACGCCGACGGAAACTATGGCTACACCTTC
CDR3: CASSYADGNYGYTF

V: TRBV2
J: TRBJ1-2
size: NA
D: TRBD1
DNA: TGTGCCAGCAGCGGGCCAAGGGGGCGTCAAGCTAACTATGGCTACACCTTC
CDR3: CASSGPRGRQANYGYTF

V: TRBV15
J: TRBJ1-1
size: few
D: TRBD1
DNA: TGTGCCACCAGCAGAGTACGGTCAGGGGGCACTGAAGCTTTCTTT
CDR3: CATSRVRSGGTEAFF

V: TRBV9
J: TRBJ1-2
size: few
D: NA
DNA: TGTGCCAGCAGACCAAATCCCCTTGCCTATGGCTACACCTTC
CDR3: CASRPNPLAYGYTF

V: TRBV10-3
J: TRBJ1-6
size: NA
D: TRBD1
DNA: TGTGCCATCAGTGGGGAGGGGGCCCCTGTCTCACCCCTCCACTTT
CDR3: CAISGEGAPVSPLHF

V: TRBV24-1
J: TRBJ2-3
size: NA
D: TRBD2
DNA: TGTGCCACCAGTACTAGCGGGAGATACACAGATACGCAGTATTTT
CDR3: CATSTSGRYTDTQYF

V: TRBV6-6
J: TRBJ2-7
size: NA
D: TRBD2
DNA: TGTGCCAGCAGTTACCCCGGGACTAGCGGGGAGGCCCAGTACTTC
CDR3: CASSYPGTSGEAQYF

V: TRBV13
J: TRBJ2-3
size: once
D: NA
DNA: TGTGCCAGCAGTGAGGGGGGCCCCTGGCAGTATTTT
CDR3: CASSEGGPWQYF

V: TRBV21-1
J: TRBJ2-7
size: few
D: NA
DNA: TGTGCCAGCAGCAATGGCAGACCCTACGAGCAGTACTTC
CDR3: CASSNGRPYEQYF

V: TRBV28
J: TRBJ1-2
size: NA
D: NA
DNA: TGTGCCAGCAGTTTACGGGGAGTGGATTCCTATGGCTACACCTTC
CDR3: CASSLRGVDSYGYTF

V: TRBV30
J: TRBJ1-2
size: NA
D: NA
DNA: TGTGCCTGGAGTGTGGTGGCAGTGAGTAACTATGGCTACACCTTC
CDR3: CAWSVVAVSNYGYTF